This TCR beta chain was captured by sequencing in a study of T-cell reconstitution after alpha-beta-depleted transplantation in children. Study-level results: At the one-year point after transplant, T-cell counts and TCRbeta diversity were found to come mostly from T cells that had been newly produced. Approximately two months post-transplant, alpha-beta T cells reportedly originated from several hundred expanded graft clones. Surviving recipient T cells and intrathymic progenitors accounted for some patients' high TCRbeta diversity at day 60.

The TCRbeta library incorporated unique molecular identifiers. MiXCR, run by TCRdb on the PCR reads, gives a single entry per CDR3 protein. Here the sample spans approximately 110,000 distinct CDR3 sequences, about 21% being singletons. With respect to this clonotype: Antigen unknown.

This CDR3 has 14 residues. With 2 bases removed from V and 0 bases from J, the gap between germline ends came to 9 bases. In germline, CDR1 is SGHRS, CDR2 YFSETQ. The chain combines TRBV5-1 with TRBJ2-7; D not resolved. The origin of this receptor is a male patient aged 2 to 9 who had a stem cell transplant for chronic granulomatous disease, so the T cells may come from the graft donor. Sequenced here: PBMCs, mostly from graft donor cells, sampled 180 days after TCRalphabeta/CD19-depleted stem cell transplant. CDR3 DNA sequence: TGCGCCAGCAGCTTCGTGGGCATCTCCTACGAGCAGTACTTC. Its translation is CASSFVGISYEQYF.